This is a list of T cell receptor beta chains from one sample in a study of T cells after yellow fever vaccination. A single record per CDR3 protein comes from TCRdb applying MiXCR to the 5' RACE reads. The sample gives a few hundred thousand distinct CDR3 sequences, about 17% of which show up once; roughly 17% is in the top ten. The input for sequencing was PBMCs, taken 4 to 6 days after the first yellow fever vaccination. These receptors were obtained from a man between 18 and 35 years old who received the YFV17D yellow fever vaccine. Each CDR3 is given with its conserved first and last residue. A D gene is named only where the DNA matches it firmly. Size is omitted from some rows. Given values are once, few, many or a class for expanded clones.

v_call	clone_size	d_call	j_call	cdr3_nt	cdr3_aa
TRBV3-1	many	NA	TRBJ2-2	TGTGCCAGCAGCCAAGGCGGCGGGCGGGTCACCACCGGGGAGCTGTTTTTT	CASSQGGGRVTTGELFF
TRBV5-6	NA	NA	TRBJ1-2	TGTGCCAGCAGCTTAAGCCCCCCTGGGGGTGGCTACACCTTC	CASSLSPPGGGYTF
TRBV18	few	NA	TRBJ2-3	TGTGCCAGCTTCAAGACAGATACGCAGTATTTT	CASFKTDTQYF
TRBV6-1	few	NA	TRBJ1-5	TGTGCCAGCAGTGAAGCACAGGGAGATCAGCCCCAGCATTTT	CASSEAQGDQPQHF
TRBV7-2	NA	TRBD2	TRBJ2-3	TGTGCCAGCAGCCCTCGAGTGGCCAGCGGGGTCAGAGATACGCAGTATTTT	CASSPRVASGVRDTQYF
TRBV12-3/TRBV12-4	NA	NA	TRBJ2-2	TGTGCCAGCAGTTCGTGGGCAGGAGGGGCCGGGGAGCTGTTTTTT	CASSSWAGGAGELFF
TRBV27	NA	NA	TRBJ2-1	TGTGCCAGCAGTTGGGGGGCCAATGAGCAGTTCTTC	CASSWGANEQFF
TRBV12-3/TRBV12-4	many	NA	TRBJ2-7	TGTGCCAGCAGTTTTTCCCTGGGGGAGCAGTACTTC	CASSFSLGEQYF
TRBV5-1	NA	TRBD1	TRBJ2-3	TGCGCCAGCCAAGAGACAGGGGCCCTCACAGATACGCAGTATTTT	CASQETGALTDTQYF
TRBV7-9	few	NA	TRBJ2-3	TGTGCCAGCAGCTTCGGACAGCCTAGCACAGATACGCAGTATTTT	CASSFGQPSTDTQYF
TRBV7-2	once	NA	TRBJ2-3	TGTGCCAGCAGCTTACGACGGGGGGCCCTCACAGATACGCAGTATTTT	CASSLRRGALTDTQYF
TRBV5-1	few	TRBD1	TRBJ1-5	TGCGCCAACCCAACAGGGGGCCATCAGCCCCAGCATTTT	CANPTGGHQPQHF